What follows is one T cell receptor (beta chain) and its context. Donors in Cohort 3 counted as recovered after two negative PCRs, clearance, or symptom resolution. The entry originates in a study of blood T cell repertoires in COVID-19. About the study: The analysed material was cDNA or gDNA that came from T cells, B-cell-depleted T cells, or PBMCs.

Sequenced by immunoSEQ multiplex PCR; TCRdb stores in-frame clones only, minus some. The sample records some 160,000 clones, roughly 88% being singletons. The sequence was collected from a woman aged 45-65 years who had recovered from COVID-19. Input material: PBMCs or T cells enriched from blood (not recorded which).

The CDR3 region is CASSPDINQPQHF. The DNA of the CDR3 is TGTGCCAGCAGCCCCGACATTAATCAGCCCCAGCATTTT. This chain joins TRBV11-2 and TRBJ1-5; D remains unclear. The CDR3 covers 13 residues. CDR1 is SGHAT and CDR2 is FQNNGV in the germline V gene. The ends were cut back, 5 bases at V and 4 bases at J, with 9 bases in the middle.